One sample yielded the 7 T cell receptor beta chains listed below, sequenced in a study of T-cell memory formation after mild COVID-19. Using its own MiXCR run on the 5' RACE reads, TCRdb lists one record per CDR3 protein. This repertoire shows 220,000 or so distinct CDR3 sequences, over 7.5% found once; its top ten account for roughly 3.5%. Sequencing was performed on PBMCs or a T cell subset sorted from them (not recorded which). Source of these receptors: a man younger than 35 who had mild COVID-19 (a few samples of this study predate the infection). Cell type and time point are not known.

Note on this clonotype: One junction end disagrees with the germline gene, perhaps due to a read error. This chain joins TRBV12-3 or TRBV12-4 and TRBJ2-1; TRBD2 aligns across 15 bases. The CDR3 spans 19 residues. CDR3 DNA: TGTGCAAGCAGTTTAGGGGGACTAGCGGGGGGACGCTCCTACAATGAGCAGTTCTTC. Translation: CASSLGGLAGGRSYNEQFF.

The chain is built from TRBV1 and TRBJ2-7; the table's D call of TRBD2 was not tested on the DNA. TRBV1 represents a pseudogene. The CDR3 extends over 18 amino acids. The CDR3 loop is CTSSQPGTSGVPIYEQYF. In DNA form, the CDR3 reads TGCACCAGCAGCCAGCCGGGGACTAGCGGGGTCCCGATCTACGAGCAGTACTTC.

This clonotype was detected only a few times. This rearrangement joins TRBV6-2 or TRBV6-3 to TRBJ2-1; unclear D gene. Trimming took off 7 bases at V and 0 bases at J, with 10 bases between the two ends. Germline values: CDR1 MNHEY, CDR2 SVGEGT. The CDR3 length is 14 residues. CDR3 region: CASKLAGSYNEQFF. The CDR3 nucleotides are TGTGCCAGCAAACTGGCAGGCTCCTACAATGAGCAGTTCTTC.

This chain connects TRBV11-3 to TRBJ2-3; D uncertain. The germline V gene has CDR1 SGHNT and CDR2 YENEEA. V lost 5 bases, J lost 2 bases, and 11 bases lay in between. The CDR3 has 14 amino acids. CDR3 coding DNA: TGTGCCAGCAGCCAGAACAGTCACACAGATACGCAGTATTTT. Its translation is CASSQNSHTDTQYF. The variable domain in full, with the rest retrieved from reference TRBV11-3 and TRBJ2-3, is EAGVVQSPRYKIIEKKQPVAFWCNPISGHNTLYWYLQNLGQGPELLIRYENEEAVDDSQLPKDRFSAERLKGVDSTLKIQPAELGDSAVYLCASSQNSHTDTQYFGPGTRLTVL.

This chain connects TRBV7-6 to TRBJ1-4; the D is unclear. V lost 3 bases, J lost 2 bases, and 19 bases lay in between. The CDR3 length is 18 residues. Per germline, CDR1 SGHVS and CDR2 FNYEAQ. The chain's CDR3 is CASSLEAVSRTTNEKLFF. CDR3 bases: TGTGCCAGCAGCTTGGAAGCGGTCTCTCGGACGACTAATGAAAAACTGTTTTTT.

This clonotype has just a few counts. The V gene is TRBV6-5, the J gene TRBJ2-2, with 10 bases aligning to TRBD1. Germline loops: CDR1 MNHEY, CDR2 SVGAGI. V was pared by 4 bases and J by 1 base, with 0 bases of the junction left unmatched. The CDR3 spans 15 residues. CDR3 in amino acids: CASSWDRGNTGELFF. DNA for the CDR3: TGTGCCAGCAGTTGGGACAGGGGGAACACCGGGGAGCTGTTTTTT.

This clonotype was picked up a small number of times. The chain employs TRBV7-6 and TRBJ2-2; possible D gene TRBD1, 6 bases. The V gene lost 2 bases and the J gene lost 6 bases, with 16 bases spanning the gap. The CDR3 runs to 16 residues. CDR1 and CDR2 (germline): SGHVS, FNYEAQ. The CDR3 here is CASSLLNRVSPGELFF. The CDR3, as DNA: TGTGCCAGCAGCTTACTGAACAGGGTATCTCCCGGGGAGCTGTTTTTT.